Listed below are T cell receptor beta chains from one sample, sequenced in a study of immune cell composition in non-small cell lung cancer. Measured with immunoSEQ multiplex PCR; TCRdb has only the in-frame clones, and not every one. The sample consists of 400 to 500 clones, around 80% of them appearing once. Sample: lung tumor tissue. The receptors here all came from a human donor with non-small cell lung cancer. CDR3s include the opening cysteine and the closing phenylalanine or tryptophan.

V gene: TRBV9
J gene: TRBJ2-1
CDR3 protein: CASSRRGTYNEQFF

V gene: TRBV20-1
J gene: TRBJ1-2
CDR3 protein: CSAPSGNGYTF

V gene: TRBV18
J gene: TRBJ2-1
CDR3 protein: CASSPPLGLAGGSSSYNEQFF

V gene: TRBV7-3
J gene: TRBJ2-3
CDR3 protein: CASSATSGGNTDTQYF

V gene: TRBV6-1
J gene: TRBJ2-2
CDR3 protein: CASSEGGGLPGELFF

V gene: TRBV4-1
J gene: TRBJ1-3
CDR3 protein: CASSQEIQNSGNTIYF

V gene: TRBV21-1
J gene: TRBJ2-7
CDR3 protein: CAILRDRSNEQYF

V gene: TRBV6-5
J gene: TRBJ2-1
CDR3 protein: CASSYGWEGDEQFF

V gene: TRBV28
J gene: TRBJ1-5
CDR3 protein: CASSRNRVDGPQHF

V gene: TRBV4-2
J gene: TRBJ1-2
CDR3 protein: CASSKEGGLNGYTF

V gene: TRBV19
J gene: TRBJ1-5
CDR3 protein: CASTIGGASNQPQHF

V gene: TRBV9
J gene: TRBJ2-1
CDR3 protein: CASRTSGTNEQFF

V gene: TRBV9
J gene: TRBJ2-7
CDR3 protein: CASSVGTTRGEQYF

V gene: TRBV2
J gene: TRBJ2-2
CDR3 protein: CASSQDRAYGELFF

V gene: TRBV28
J gene: TRBJ1-6
CDR3 protein: CASTDAQVLNSPLHF

V gene: TRBV2
J gene: TRBJ2-3
CDR3 protein: CARGTSGDYSGTDTQYF

V gene: TRBV5-1
J gene: TRBJ2-3
CDR3 protein: CASSLRGPTTPDTQYF

V gene: TRBV28
J gene: TRBJ2-3
CDR3 protein: CATLGQGAWDTQYF